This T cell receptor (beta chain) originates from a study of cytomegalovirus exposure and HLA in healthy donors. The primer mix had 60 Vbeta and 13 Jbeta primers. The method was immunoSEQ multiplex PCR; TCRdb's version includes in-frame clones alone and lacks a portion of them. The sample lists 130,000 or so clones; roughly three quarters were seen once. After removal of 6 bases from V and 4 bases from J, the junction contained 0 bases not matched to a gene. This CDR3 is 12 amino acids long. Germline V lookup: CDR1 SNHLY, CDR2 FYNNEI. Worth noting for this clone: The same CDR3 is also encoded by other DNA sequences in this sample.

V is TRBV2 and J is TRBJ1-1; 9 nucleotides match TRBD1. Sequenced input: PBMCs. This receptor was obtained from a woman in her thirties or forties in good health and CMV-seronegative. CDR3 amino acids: CASRTGGTEAFF. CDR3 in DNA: TGTGCCAGCAGGACAGGGGGCACTGAAGCTTTCTTT.